This TCR beta chain appears in the sequencing data of a study of blood T cell repertoires in COVID-19. After removal of 9 bases from V and 6 bases from J, the junction contained 8 bases not matched to a gene. The CDR3 spans 14 residues. From germline, CDR1 is LNHDA and CDR2 SQIVND (reference sequence). This table comes from immunoSEQ multiplex PCR, and its TCRdb copy is limited to in-frame clones, with some not included. This sample has about 190,000 clones, with around 85% found just once. V and J are TRBV19 and TRBJ1-5; 10 bases are a match to TRBD1. Sequences were obtained from peripheral blood. This sequence originates from a woman aged 45-60 years with acute or convalescent COVID-19. The CDR3 bases are TGTGCCAGCCGGGACAGGGGAGTGGGTCAGCCCCAGCATTTT. Translation gives CASRDRGVGQPQHF.